The 31 T cell receptor beta chains reported below all come from one sample, sequenced in a study of blood T cell repertoires in COVID-19. Sequencing used immunoSEQ multiplex PCR; TCRdb keeps in-frame clones, though not all of them. The data hold 200,000 to 250,000 clones, with just under 90% observed a single time. Sequenced material: PBMCs or T cells enriched from blood (not recorded which). These receptors were taken from a man aged 45 to 65 who had been exposed to COVID-19.

This clone is a singleton in its sample. V gene TRBV28 combines with J gene TRBJ1-1; 7 bases map to TRBD1. The CDR3 contains 11 residues. Germline lookup yields CDR1 MDHEN and CDR2 SYDVKM. J gave up 10 bases and V 3 bases, and 2 bases lay outside the gene matches. CDR3 loop: CASSLDRRAFF. The CDR3 nucleotides read TGTGCCAGCAGTTTGGACAGGAGAGCTTTCTTT. Drawing the rest from reference TRBV28 and TRBJ1-1, the complete variable domain is DVKVTQSSRYLVKRTGEKVFLECVQDMDHENMFWYRQDPGLGLRLIYFSYDVKMKEKGDIPEGYSVSREKKERFSLILESASTNQTSMYLCASSLDRRAFFGQGTRLTVV.

The chain joins TRBV10-3 to TRBJ2-3; TRBD1 might be the D (5 bases). The V end lost 5 bases, the J end lost 4 bases, and 13 bases lay between the germline ends. In germline, CDR1 is ENHRY, CDR2 SYGVKD. The CDR3 totals 14 residues. The CDR3 coding sequence is TGTGCCATCAGTCTAGGGCAGGGTGCAGATACGCAGTATTTT. It yields the protein CAISLGQGADTQYF.

This sequence joins TRBV2 and TRBJ2-1, with a weak D call TRBD1 (6 bases). The CDR3 covers 18 residues. The V end lost 3 bases, the J end lost 8 bases, and 26 bases lay between the germline ends. The V gene's germline CDR1 is SNHLY and CDR2 FYNNEI. This chain's CDR3 is CASSESRSRDTGNDEQFF. The DNA of the CDR3 is TGTGCCAGCAGTGAGTCTAGGTCGAGGGACACCGGTAACGATGAGCAGTTCTTC.

J is TRBJ2-3 and V is TRBV24-1; TRBD2 agrees at 10 bases. Germline-derived CDR1 and CDR2 are KGHDR and SFDVKD. With 4 bases clipped from V and 0 bases from J, the junction kept 3 bases outside the gene matches. The CDR3 sequence is 16 residues long. CDR3 nucleotide sequence: TGTGCCACCAGTGACCCACTAGCGGGAAGCACAGATACGCAGTATTTT. Protein: CATSDPLAGSTDTQYF.

The rearrangement links TRBV6-2 or TRBV6-3 to TRBJ2-5; D unresolved. Germline values: CDR1 MNHEY, CDR2 SVGEGT. Trimming removed 2 bases from V and 5 bases from J, with 12 bases in between. The CDR3 is 14 residues long. As DNA, the CDR3 is TGTGCCAGCAGTTACAGCCCGGGTGGGGAGACCCAGTACTTC. Translating gives CASSYSPGGETQYF.

The chain combines TRBV30 with TRBJ2-3; TRBD1 might be the D (6 bases). This CDR3 has 13 residues. Trimming removed 3 bases from V and 4 bases from J, with 11 bases in between. Germline V CDR1 and CDR2: GTSNPN, SVGIG (reference sequence). The chain's CDR3 is CAWRWKGADTQYF. For the CDR3, the DNA is TGTGCCTGGAGGTGGAAGGGGGCAGATACGCAGTATTTT.

The chain carries TRBV30 and TRBJ1-6; D uncertain. This CDR3 region has 15 residues. V was pared by 3 bases and J by 7 bases, with 16 bases between. The germline V gene has CDR1 GTSNPN and CDR2 SVGIG (reference sequence). The CDR3 protein is CAWSSSGILNSPLHF. CDR3 nucleotides: TGTGCCTGGAGCAGCTCCGGGATCCTAAATTCACCCCTCCACTTT.

This clone occurred once. The V and J genes are TRBV11-3 and TRBJ2-5; D is perhaps TRBD2 (6 bases). The CDR3 sequence is 16 residues long. V dropped 3 bases and J dropped 1 base, with 15 bases sitting between them. Germline V gene sequence: CDR1 SGHNT, CDR2 YENEEA. In DNA, the CDR3 is TGTGCCAGCAGCTTCCGGGACTTCGGGACCCAAGAGACCCAGTACTTC. It is translated as CASSFRDFGTQETQYF.

The rearrangement uses TRBV20-1 and TRBJ2-3; 7 positions match TRBD2. V shed 3 bases, J shed 4 bases, and the junction held 16 bases outside the gene matches. The CDR3 spans 17 residues. Germline values: CDR1 DFQATT, CDR2 SNEGSKA (reference sequence). The CDR3 loop reads CSASRGWEGPPPDTQYF. The CDR3 DNA follows: TGCAGTGCTAGTAGAGGATGGGAGGGACCTCCTCCAGATACGCAGTATTTT.

This chain connects TRBV27 to TRBJ1-2; D is possibly TRBD1 (5 bases). The CDR3 sequence is 13 residues long. Trimming cost V 5 bases and J 3 bases, with 10 bases left between them. Germline loops: CDR1 MNHEY, CDR2 SMNVEV (reference sequence). The CDR3 spells CASSPIGDYGYTF. In DNA form, the CDR3 reads TGTGCCAGCAGTCCAATAGGGGACTATGGCTACACCTTC.

The chain joins TRBV28 to TRBJ2-6, with D possibly TRBD2 on 5 matching bases. The CDR3 is 15 residues long. V lost 3 bases and J lost 4, with 10 bases in between. Looked up from germline, CDR1 is MDHEN and CDR2 is SYDVKM. CDR3: CASSFGVSGANVLTF. The CDR3 coding sequence is TGTGCCAGCAGTTTCGGGGTCTCCGGGGCCAACGTCCTGACTTTC.

The genes are TRBV5-1 and TRBJ2-3; the match to TRBD2 covers 10 bases. V lost 2 bases to trimming and J lost 0 bases; unmatched junction nucleotides: 6. CDR1 and CDR2 (germline): SGHRS, YFSETQ. CDR3 size: 17 residues. The chain's CDR3 is CASSFTLAGVSTDTQYF. The CDR3 DNA follows: TGCGCCAGCAGCTTTACCCTAGCGGGGGTTAGCACAGATACGCAGTATTTT. Full variable domain (outside the CDR3, taken from reference TRBV5-1 and TRBJ2-3): KAGVTQTPRYLIKTRGQQVTLSCSPISGHRSVSWYQQTPGQGLQFLFEYFSETQRNKGNFPGRFSGRQFSNSRSEMNVSTLELGDSALYLCASSFTLAGVSTDTQYFGPGTRLTVL.

This clone is a singleton in its sample. The rearrangement links TRBV28 to TRBJ2-1; the D is unclear. Germline loops: CDR1 MDHEN, CDR2 SYDVKM. The CDR3 is made up of 15 amino acids. V lost 5 bases to trimming and J lost 6 bases, with 17 bases between them. The CDR3 loop is CASSPRIRVFNEQFF. CDR3 nucleotides: TGTGCCAGCAGTCCCCGAATCCGGGTCTTCAATGAGCAGTTCTTC.

The V and J genes are TRBV11-3 and TRBJ2-7; 7 bases are a match to TRBD1. In germline, CDR1 is SGHNT, CDR2 YENEEA. V dropped 2 bases and J dropped 1; count of bases not matched to a gene: 2. The CDR3 consists of 14 residues. The CDR3 nucleotides are TGTGCCAGCAGCTTAAGGGACAGTTCCTACGAGCAGTACTTC. Its protein is CASSLRDSSYEQYF.

V usage is TRBV19 and J usage is TRBJ2-3, with D perhaps TRBD2 (6 bases). V was trimmed by 4 bases and J by 4 bases, leaving 18 bases between them. The CDR3 covers 16 residues. Germline lookup yields CDR1 LNHDA and CDR2 SQIVND (reference sequence). CDR3 nucleotides: TGTGCCAGTAGTACCCTCGGGACTCGGGGATCAGATACGCAGTATTTT. It translates to CASSTLGTRGSDTQYF.

This chain links TRBV6-5 with TRBJ2-5; 10 bases are shared with TRBD2. This CDR3 has 12 residues. The germline CDR1 and CDR2 sequences are MNHEY and SVGAGI. V gave up 7 bases and J gave up 4 bases; unmatched junction bases: 0. The CDR3 region has the DNA TGTGCCAGCACTAGCGGGGGAGAGACCCAGTACTTC. Translation gives CASTSGGETQYF.

V gene TRBV5-6 combines with J gene TRBJ2-1; 10 bases line up with TRBD2. Per the germline V gene, CDR1 is SGHDT and CDR2 is YYEEEE. The V and J ends lost 0 bases and 12 bases, in that order; junction bases with no gene match: 9. The CDR3 consists of 15 residues. The DNA for the CDR3 is TGTGCCAGCAGCTTGGGGCCTAGCGGGAGCTTGGGGCAGTTCTTC. Residues: CASSLGPSGSLGQFF.

Only one count was recorded for this clone. CDR3 in DNA: TGTGCCAGCAGCACCACCCGACTAGCGGGGGGCCAAGAGACCCAGTACTTC. Its translation: CASSTTRLAGGQETQYF. The chain couples TRBV7-2 to TRBJ2-5, with TRBD2 matching over 13 bases. The CDR3 consists of 17 residues. The germline V gene encodes CDR1 SGHTA and CDR2 FQGNSA. V was clipped by 5 bases and J by 1 base; unmatched bases: 7. The variable domain in full, with the rest retrieved from reference TRBV7-2 and TRBJ2-5, is GAGVSQSPSNKVTEKGKDVELRCDPISGHTALYWYRQSLGQGLEFLIYFQGNSAPDKSGLPSDRFSAERTGGSVSTLTIQRTQQEDSAVYLCASSTTRLAGGQETQYFGPGTRLLVL.

The V and J genes are TRBV28 and TRBJ1-4; 9 nucleotides agree with TRBD1. J lost 5 bases, V lost 6 bases, and 4 bases had no gene match. CDR1 MDHEN and CDR2 SYDVKM come from the germline V gene. CDR3 size: 14 residues. The CDR3 spells CASSRTGGNEKLFF. DNA for the CDR3: TGTGCCAGCAGCCGTACAGGGGGCAATGAAAAACTGTTTTTT.

The chain joins TRBV24-1 to TRBJ2-2, with 9 nucleotides matching TRBD1. The CDR3 spans 16 residues. Germline V lookup: CDR1 KGHDR, CDR2 SFDVKD. V was pared by 5 bases and J by 5 bases, with 8 bases of the junction left unmatched. DNA for the CDR3: TGTGCCACCAGTGCCCCGTACAGGGGGCATACCGGGGAGCTGTTTTTT. Translation: CATSAPYRGHTGELFF.

The V and J genes are TRBV20-1 and TRBJ1-1, with D tentatively TRBD1 (5 bases). Between the trimmed V and J ends, which lost 3 bases and 6 bases, there was a span of 17 bases. The CDR3 length is 14 residues. Per the germline V gene, CDR1 is DFQATT and CDR2 is SNEGSKA (reference sequence). This CDR3 is CSASDLTGFAEAFF. The DNA for the CDR3 is TGCAGTGCTAGTGATCTTACAGGCTTCGCTGAAGCTTTCTTT.

The CDR3 nucleotides are TGTGCCATACCCCCAATAAGACAGATCCCAAACACTGAAGCTTTCTTT. It specifies CAIPPIRQIPNTEAFF. V is TRBV19 and J is TRBJ1-1, with D possibly TRBD1 on 5 matching bases. The CDR3 covers 16 residues. V gave up 10 bases and J gave up 2 bases, with 23 bases separating them. Per the germline V gene, CDR1 is LNHDA and CDR2 is SQIVND (reference sequence).

V usage is TRBV28 and J usage is TRBJ2-7; 13 bases are shared with TRBD2. This CDR3 region has 17 residues. J was trimmed by 6 bases and V by 5 bases; bases with no gene match: 13. Germline lookup yields CDR1 MDHEN and CDR2 SYDVKM. CDR3 DNA sequence: TGTGCCAGCAGTCGTACCCTCACTAGCGGGAGGGGGGGCGAGCAGTACGTC. This gives the protein CASSRTLTSGRGGEQYV.

This clone was seen only a few times. The V and J genes are TRBV28 and TRBJ2-7; D is ambiguous. Germline V CDR1 and CDR2: MDHEN, SYDVKM. The ends were cut back, 2 bases at V and 0 bases at J, with 11 bases in the middle. This CDR3 has 15 residues. The CDR3 protein is CASSLRGSTSYEQYF. CDR3 in DNA: TGTGCCAGCAGTTTAAGAGGTTCAACCTCCTACGAGCAGTACTTC. Based on the CDR3 plus reference TRBV28 and TRBJ2-7, the full variable domain is DVKVTQSSRYLVKRTGEKVFLECVQDMDHENMFWYRQDPGLGLRLIYFSYDVKMKEKGDIPEGYSVSREKKERFSLILESASTNQTSMYLCASSLRGSTSYEQYFGPGTRLTVT.

This clone was observed once. The gene calls are TRBV13 and TRBJ1-2, with 7 positions matching TRBD1. The CDR3 is 12 amino acids. Per the germline V gene, CDR1 is PRHDT and CDR2 is FYEKMQ (reference sequence). The junction had 3 bases not matched to a gene; V was cut back by 6 bases and J by 5 bases. CDR3 region: CASRGGAYGYTF. The DNA for the CDR3 is TGTGCCAGCAGAGGGGGCGCGTATGGCTACACCTTC.

This chain joins TRBV6-1 and TRBJ2-7, with D maybe TRBD2 (6 bases). The CDR3 runs 17 residues. Germline CDR1 MNHNS, CDR2 SASEGT. Trimming left V 2 bases short and J 5 bases short, with 22 bases between. CDR3 sequence (DNA): TGTGCCAGCAGTGAAAAGCGGGCGCCAGGTTTAGTCAACGAGCAGTACTTC. It encodes CASSEKRAPGLVNEQYF.

The chain uses TRBV13 and TRBJ1-1, with D perhaps TRBD1 (5 bases). CDR3 size: 14 residues. Germline assignment: CDR1 PRHDT and CDR2 FYEKMQ (reference sequence). Trimming cost V 5 bases and J 2 bases, with 12 bases left between them. In nucleotides, the CDR3 is TGTGCCAGCAGCACCCGGGGGGACAACACTGAAGCTTTCTTT. Translation gives CASSTRGDNTEAFF.

The sample holds a few counts of this clone. The chain uses TRBV2 and TRBJ1-2; D perhaps matches TRBD1 (6 bases). The germline V gene encodes CDR1 SNHLY and CDR2 FYNNEI. CDR3 length equals 15 residues. V was clipped by 5 bases and J by 5 bases, with 18 bases between them. CDR3 sequence: CASSPLQQGGYGYTF. In DNA form, the CDR3 reads TGTGCCAGCAGTCCTCTCCAACAGGGAGGGTATGGCTACACCTTC.

V is TRBV4-1 and J is TRBJ1-5, with 9 nucleotides matching TRBD1. The J segment lost 0 bases and the V segment lost 4 bases, leaving 4 bases of the junction unmatched. This CDR3 contains 16 residues. Germline V lookup: CDR1 MGHRA, CDR2 YSYEKL. The CDR3 region has the DNA TGCGCCAGCAGCCCCTGGACAGGGGATAGCAATCAGCCCCAGCATTTT. It translates to CASSPWTGDSNQPQHF.

This clone was recorded only once. J is TRBJ2-7 and V is TRBV11-1; a weak D match, TRBD1 (7 bases). V was cut by 1 base and J by 2 bases, with 12 bases left in between. This CDR3 has 15 residues. Germline CDR1 is SGHAT and CDR2 is FQDESV (reference sequence). The CDR3 sequence is CASSLEGGQTYEQYV. The CDR3 DNA reads TGTGCCAGCAGCTTAGAGGGGGGACAGACCTACGAGCAGTACGTC.

J is TRBJ1-6 and V is TRBV5-1, with D possibly being TRBD1 (6 bases). Trimming removed 0 bases from V and 3 bases from J, with 10 bases in between. The CDR3 covers 16 residues. The germline V gene encodes CDR1 SGHRS and CDR2 YFSETQ. CDR3 residues: CASSLAGAVYNSPLHF. CDR3 DNA: TGCGCCAGCAGCTTGGCAGGGGCCGTCTATAATTCACCCCTCCACTTT. The full variable domain, completed using reference TRBV5-1 and TRBJ1-6, is KAGVTQTPRYLIKTRGQQVTLSCSPISGHRSVSWYQQTPGQGLQFLFEYFSETQRNKGNFPGRFSGRQFSNSRSEMNVSTLELGDSALYLCASSLAGAVYNSPLHFGNGTRLTVT.